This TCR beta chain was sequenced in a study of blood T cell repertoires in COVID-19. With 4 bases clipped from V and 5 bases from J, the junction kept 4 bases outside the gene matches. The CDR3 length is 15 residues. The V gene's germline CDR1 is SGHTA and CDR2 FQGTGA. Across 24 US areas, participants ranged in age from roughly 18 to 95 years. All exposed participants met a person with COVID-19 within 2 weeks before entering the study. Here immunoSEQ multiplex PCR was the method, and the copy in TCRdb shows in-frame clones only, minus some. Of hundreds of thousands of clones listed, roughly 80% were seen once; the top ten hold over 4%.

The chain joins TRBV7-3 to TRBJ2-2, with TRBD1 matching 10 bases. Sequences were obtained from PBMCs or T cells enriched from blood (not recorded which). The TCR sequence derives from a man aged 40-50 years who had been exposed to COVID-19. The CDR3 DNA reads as TGTGCCAGCAGCTCCGGACAGGGGGGAACCGGGGAGCTGTTTTTT. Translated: CASSSGQGGTGELFF.